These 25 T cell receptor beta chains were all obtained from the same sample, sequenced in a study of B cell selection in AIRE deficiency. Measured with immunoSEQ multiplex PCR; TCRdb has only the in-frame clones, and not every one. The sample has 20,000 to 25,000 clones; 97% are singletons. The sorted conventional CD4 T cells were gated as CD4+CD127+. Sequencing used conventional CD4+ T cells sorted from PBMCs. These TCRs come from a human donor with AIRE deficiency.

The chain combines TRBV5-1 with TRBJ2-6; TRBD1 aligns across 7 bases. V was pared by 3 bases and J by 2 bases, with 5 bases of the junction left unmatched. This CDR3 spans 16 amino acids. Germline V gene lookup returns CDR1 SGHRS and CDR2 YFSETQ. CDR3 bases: TGCGCCAGCAGCTCAACAACAGGGGCTGGGGCCAACGTCCTGACTTTC. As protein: CASSSTTGAGANVLTF. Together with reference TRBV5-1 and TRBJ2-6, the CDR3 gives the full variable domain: KAGVTQTPRYLIKTRGQQVTLSCSPISGHRSVSWYQQTPGQGLQFLFEYFSETQRNKGNFPGRFSGRQFSNSRSEMNVSTLELGDSALYLCASSSTTGAGANVLTFGAGSRLTVL.

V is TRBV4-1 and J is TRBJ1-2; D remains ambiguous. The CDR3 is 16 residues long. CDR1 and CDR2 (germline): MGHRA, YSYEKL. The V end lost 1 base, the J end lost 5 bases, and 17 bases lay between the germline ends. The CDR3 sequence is CASSQAGTEVRYGYTF. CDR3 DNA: TGCGCCAGCAGCCAAGCGGGAACAGAGGTGCGATATGGCTACACCTTC.

This chain's CDR3 is CASSIPFGLDTEAFF. CDR3 DNA: TGTGCCAGTAGTATCCCTTTCGGGTTGGACACTGAAGCTTTCTTT. The genes are TRBV19 and TRBJ1-1; no reliable D call. Trimming took off 3 bases at V and 3 bases at J, with 14 bases between the two ends. The CDR3 runs 15 residues. The germline V gene has CDR1 LNHDA and CDR2 SQIVND (reference sequence).

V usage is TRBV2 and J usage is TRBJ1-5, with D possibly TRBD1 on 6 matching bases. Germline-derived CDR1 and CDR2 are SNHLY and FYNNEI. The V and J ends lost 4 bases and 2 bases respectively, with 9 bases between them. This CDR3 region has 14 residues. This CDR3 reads CASSGRGGNQPQHF. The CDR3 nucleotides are TGTGCCAGCAGTGGCAGGGGAGGCAATCAGCCCCAGCATTTT.

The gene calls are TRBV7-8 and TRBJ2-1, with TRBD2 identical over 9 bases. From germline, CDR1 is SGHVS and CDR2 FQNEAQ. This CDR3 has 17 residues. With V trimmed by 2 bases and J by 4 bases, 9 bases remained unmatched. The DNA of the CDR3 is TGTGCCAGCAGCTTATTCCGCCTAGCGGGGAATTACAATGAGCAGTTCTTC. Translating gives CASSLFRLAGNYNEQFF.

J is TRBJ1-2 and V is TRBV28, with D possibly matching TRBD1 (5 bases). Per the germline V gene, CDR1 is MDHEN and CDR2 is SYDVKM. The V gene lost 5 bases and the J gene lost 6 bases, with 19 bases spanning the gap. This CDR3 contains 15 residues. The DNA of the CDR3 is TGTGCCAGCAGTCTAGAACAGGTGGGGCTCGATGGCTACACCTTC. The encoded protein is CASSLEQVGLDGYTF.

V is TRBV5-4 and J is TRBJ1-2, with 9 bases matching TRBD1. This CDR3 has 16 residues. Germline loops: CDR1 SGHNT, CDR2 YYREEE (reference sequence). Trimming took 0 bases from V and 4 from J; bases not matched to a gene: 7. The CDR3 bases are TGTGCCAGCAGCTTGGCAAGGACAGGGGCCTCCTATGGCTACACCTTC. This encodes CASSLARTGASYGYTF.

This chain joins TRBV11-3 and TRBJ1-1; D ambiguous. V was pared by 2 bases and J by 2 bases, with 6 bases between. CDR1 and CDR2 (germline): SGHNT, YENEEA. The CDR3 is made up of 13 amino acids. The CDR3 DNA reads TGTGCCAGCAGCTTAACCCGAAACACTGAAGCTTTCTTT. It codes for CASSLTRNTEAFF.

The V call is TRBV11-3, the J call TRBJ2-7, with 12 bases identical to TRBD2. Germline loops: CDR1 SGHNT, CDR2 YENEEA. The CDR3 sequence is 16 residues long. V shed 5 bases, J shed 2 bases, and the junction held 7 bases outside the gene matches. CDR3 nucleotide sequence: TGTGCCAGCAGCAAACTTCTAGCGGGGGGGCCCTACGAGCAGTACTTC. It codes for CASSKLLAGGPYEQYF. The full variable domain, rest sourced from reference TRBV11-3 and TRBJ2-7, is EAGVVQSPRYKIIEKKQPVAFWCNPISGHNTLYWYLQNLGQGPELLIRYENEEAVDDSQLPKDRFSAERLKGVDSTLKIQPAELGDSAVYLCASSKLLAGGPYEQYFGPGTRLTVT.

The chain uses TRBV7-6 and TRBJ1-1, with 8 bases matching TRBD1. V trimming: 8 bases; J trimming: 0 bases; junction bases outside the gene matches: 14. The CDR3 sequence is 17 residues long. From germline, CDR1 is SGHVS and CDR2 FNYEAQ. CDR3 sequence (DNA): TGTGCCAGCGTCCAAAATAGCAGGACAGGGTTGAACACTGAAGCTTTCTTT. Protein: CASVQNSRTGLNTEAFF.

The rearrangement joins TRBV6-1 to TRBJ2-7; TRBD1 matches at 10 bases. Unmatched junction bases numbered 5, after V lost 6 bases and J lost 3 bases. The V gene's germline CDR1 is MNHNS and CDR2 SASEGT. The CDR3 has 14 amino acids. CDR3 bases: TGTGCCAGCAGCCGGACAGGGGGTAACTACGAGCAGTACTTC. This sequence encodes CASSRTGGNYEQYF.

The CDR3 loop is CASSLYTAGAKNIQYF. The CDR3, as DNA: TGTGCCAGCAGTTTATATACGGCGGGAGCCAAAAACATTCAGTACTTC. The chain couples TRBV28 to TRBJ2-4, with TRBD2 as a possible D gene (5 bases). V lost 1 base and J lost 0, with 10 bases in between. This CDR3 is built from 16 residues. Germline CDR1 and CDR2: MDHEN and SYDVKM.

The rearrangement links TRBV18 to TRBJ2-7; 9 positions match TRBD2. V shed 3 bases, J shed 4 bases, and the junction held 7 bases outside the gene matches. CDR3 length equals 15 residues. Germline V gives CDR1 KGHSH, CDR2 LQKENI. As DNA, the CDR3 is TGTGCCAGCTCACCGCGGGGGGGGCGTTCTTACGAGCAGTACTTC. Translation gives CASSPRGGRSYEQYF. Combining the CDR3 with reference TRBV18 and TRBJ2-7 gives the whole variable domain NAGVMQNPRHLVRRRGQEARLRCSPMKGHSHVYWYRQLPEEGLKFMVYLQKENIIDESGMPKERFSAEFPKEGPSILRIQQVVRGDSAAYFCASSPRGGRSYEQYFGPGTRLTVT.

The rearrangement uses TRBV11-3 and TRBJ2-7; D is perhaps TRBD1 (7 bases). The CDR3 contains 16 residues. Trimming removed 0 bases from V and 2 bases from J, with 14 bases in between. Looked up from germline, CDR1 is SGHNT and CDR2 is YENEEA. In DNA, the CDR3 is TGTGCCAGCAGCTTAGATGGGGGCAGGGGGGCCTACGAGCAGTACTTC. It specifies CASSLDGGRGAYEQYF.

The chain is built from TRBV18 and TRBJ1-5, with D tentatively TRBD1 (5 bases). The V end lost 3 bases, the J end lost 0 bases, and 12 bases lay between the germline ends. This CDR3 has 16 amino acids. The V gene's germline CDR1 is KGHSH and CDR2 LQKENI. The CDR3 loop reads CASSPSRGYSNQPQHF. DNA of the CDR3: TGTGCCAGCTCACCCTCGAGGGGATATAGCAATCAGCCCCAGCATTTT.

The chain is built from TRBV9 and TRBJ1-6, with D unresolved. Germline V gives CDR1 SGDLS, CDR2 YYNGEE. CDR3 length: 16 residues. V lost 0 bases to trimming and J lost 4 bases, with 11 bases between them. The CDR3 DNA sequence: TGTGCCAGCAGCGTAGGTGTTGCGGGGTATAATTCACCCCTCCACTTT. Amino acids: CASSVGVAGYNSPLHF.

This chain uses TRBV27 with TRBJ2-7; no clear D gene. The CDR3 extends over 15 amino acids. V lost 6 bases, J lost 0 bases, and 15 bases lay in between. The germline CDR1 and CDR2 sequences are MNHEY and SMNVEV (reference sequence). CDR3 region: CASSPRQVPSYEQYF. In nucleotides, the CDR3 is TGTGCCAGCAGCCCCCGCCAGGTGCCCTCCTACGAGCAGTACTTC.

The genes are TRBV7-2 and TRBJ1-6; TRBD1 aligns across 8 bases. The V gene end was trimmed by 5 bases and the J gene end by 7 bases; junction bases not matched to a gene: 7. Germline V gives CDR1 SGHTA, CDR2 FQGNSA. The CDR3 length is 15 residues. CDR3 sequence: CASSGRQGPNSPLHF. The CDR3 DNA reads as TGTGCCAGCAGCGGGCGACAGGGGCCGAATTCACCCCTCCACTTT.

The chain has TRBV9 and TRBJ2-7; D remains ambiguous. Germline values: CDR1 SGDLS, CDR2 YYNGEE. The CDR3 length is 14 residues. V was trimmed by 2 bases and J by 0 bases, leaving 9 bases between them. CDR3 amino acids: CASSVATSSYEQYF. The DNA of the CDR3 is TGTGCCAGCAGCGTCGCCACTTCCTCCTACGAGCAGTACTTC.

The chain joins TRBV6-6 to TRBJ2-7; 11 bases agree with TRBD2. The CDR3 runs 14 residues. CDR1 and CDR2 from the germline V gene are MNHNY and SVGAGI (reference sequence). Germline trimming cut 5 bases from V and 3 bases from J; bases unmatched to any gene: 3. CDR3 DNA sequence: TGTGCCAGCAGTCCTAGCGGGAGGATCTACGAGCAGTACTTC. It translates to CASSPSGRIYEQYF.

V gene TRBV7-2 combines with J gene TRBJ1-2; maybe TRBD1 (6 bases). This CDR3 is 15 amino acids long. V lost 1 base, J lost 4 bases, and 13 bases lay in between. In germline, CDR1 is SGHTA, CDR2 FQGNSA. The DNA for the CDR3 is TGTGCCAGCAGCTTAGTAGGGGGGCAGGGCTATGGCTACACCTTC. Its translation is CASSLVGGQGYGYTF.

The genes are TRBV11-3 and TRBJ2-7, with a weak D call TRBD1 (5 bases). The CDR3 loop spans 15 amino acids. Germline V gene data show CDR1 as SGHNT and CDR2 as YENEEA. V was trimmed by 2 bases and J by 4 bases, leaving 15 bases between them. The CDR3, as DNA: TGTGCCAGCAGCTTATGGAGACAGTTTCGTTACGAGCAGTACTTC. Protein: CASSLWRQFRYEQYF. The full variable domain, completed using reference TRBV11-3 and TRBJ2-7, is EAGVVQSPRYKIIEKKQPVAFWCNPISGHNTLYWYLQNLGQGPELLIRYENEEAVDDSQLPKDRFSAERLKGVDSTLKIQPAELGDSAVYLCASSLWRQFRYEQYFGPGTRLTVT.

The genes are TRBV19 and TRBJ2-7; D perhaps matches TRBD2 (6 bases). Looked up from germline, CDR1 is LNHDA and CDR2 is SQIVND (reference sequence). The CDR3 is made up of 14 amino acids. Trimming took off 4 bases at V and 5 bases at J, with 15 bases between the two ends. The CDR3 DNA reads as TGTGCCAGTAGTACTGGCGGAGGGAGTAACGAGCAGTACTTC. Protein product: CASSTGGGSNEQYF.

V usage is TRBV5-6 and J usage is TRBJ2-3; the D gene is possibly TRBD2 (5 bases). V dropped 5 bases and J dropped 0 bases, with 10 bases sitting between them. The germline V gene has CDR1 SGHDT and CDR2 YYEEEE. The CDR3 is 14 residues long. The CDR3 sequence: CASRGVGSTDTQYF. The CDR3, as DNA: TGTGCCAGCAGGGGAGTTGGTAGCACAGATACGCAGTATTTT. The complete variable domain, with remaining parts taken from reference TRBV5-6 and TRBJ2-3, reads DAGVTQSPTHLIKTRGQQVTLRCSPKSGHDTVSWYQQALGQGPQFIFQYYEEEERQRGNFPDRFSGHQFPNYSSELNVNALLLGDSALYLCASRGVGSTDTQYFGPGTRLTVL.

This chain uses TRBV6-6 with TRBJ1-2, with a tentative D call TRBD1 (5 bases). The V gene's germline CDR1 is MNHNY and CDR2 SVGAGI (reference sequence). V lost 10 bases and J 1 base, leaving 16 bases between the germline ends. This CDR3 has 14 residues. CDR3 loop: CATGTGEFNYGYTF. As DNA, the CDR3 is TGTGCCACCGGGACCGGTGAATTTAACTATGGCTACACCTTC.